This entry concerns a single TCR beta chain. This sample was included in a study of blood T cell repertoires in COVID-19. Overall study context: Both acute and convalescent COVID-19 samples were obtained from the United States, Italy and Spain. PBMCs, B-cell-depleted T cells, or T cells provided the cDNA or gDNA that made up the material.

From germline, CDR1 is SGHNT and CDR2 YYREEE (reference sequence). V lost 1 base, J lost 4 bases, and 8 bases lay in between. The CDR3 loop spans 13 amino acids. In the original analysis: Reference gene primer amplification gave estimated nucleated cell counts. Profiled with immunoSEQ multiplex PCR; TCRdb holds only in-frame clones, not every one. D and trimming come from the DNA, and the V and J calls and clone size come from that table. Of 65,000 to 80,000 clones listed, roughly 80% were seen once; the top ten hold 27%. Material: peripheral blood. This TCR was recovered from a human donor in a cohort sampled during active COVID-19. The chain is built from TRBV5-4 and TRBJ1-2; D is perhaps TRBD1 (5 bases). CDR3 DNA: TGTGCCAGCAGCTTGCAGGGTTCCTATGGCTACACCTTC. Amino acids: CASSLQGSYGYTF.